This TCR beta chain was recovered during a study of somatic mutations in cytotoxic T cells in rheumatoid arthritis. The study, taken as a whole, reports: Unlike healthy controls, rheumatoid arthritis patients had CD8+ clonality that increased with age.

Healthy control status was assigned to blood donors, whose median age was approximately 54 years (range about 21-70) and of whom 55% were female. Concerning this clone: Antigen unknown.

In germline, CDR1 is SNHLY, CDR2 FYNNEI. The CDR3 runs to 13 residues. The V end lost 5 bases, the J end lost 7 bases, and 12 bases lay between the germline ends. The data were produced by immunoSEQ multiplex PCR, yet TCRdb's version contains in-frame clones alone and is incomplete. The sample has about 25,000 clones, 82% seen once; the top ten hold more than 4.5%. Sequenced material: CD8+ T cells sorted from blood. V usage is TRBV2 and J usage is TRBJ2-1, with D perhaps TRBD1 (6 bases). This TCR was sampled from a man aged 45 to 65 in good health. CDR3 amino acids: CASSTGHRNEQFF. The CDR3 region has the DNA TGTGCCAGCAGTACGGGACACCGAAATGAGCAGTTCTTC.